This is a list of T cell receptor beta chains from one sample in a study of T cells after yellow fever vaccination. TCRdb reanalysed the 5' RACE reads using MiXCR and keeps one entry per CDR3 protein. The table includes 250,000 to 300,000 distinct CDR3 sequences, approximately 12% detected once. Specimen: CD4+ T cells sorted from PBMCs, collected 45 days after the yellow fever booster vaccination. The receptors here all came from a man aged 30 to 39 who received the YFV17D yellow fever vaccine. Both conserved end residues are part of each CDR3. D genes are given only for firm matches. The listing skips clone size in some rows; elsewhere it reads once, few, many or a size class.

size: .
J: TRBJ2-5
D: .
V: TRBV28
DNA: TGTGCCAGCAGACTGGGCAGGGATCAAGAGACCCAGTACTTC
CDR3: CASRLGRDQETQYF

size: .
J: TRBJ1-6
D: .
V: TRBV20-1
DNA: TGCAGTGCTAGGCTTTTGGAGGGTTCACCCCTCCACTTT
CDR3: CSARLLEGSPLHF

size: few
J: TRBJ2-5
D: .
V: TRBV18
DNA: TGTGCCAGCTCACCACTAGCGAGCCAAGAGACCCAGTACTTC
CDR3: CASSPLASQETQYF

size: .
J: TRBJ1-4
D: TRBD1
V: TRBV5-1
DNA: TGCGCCAGCAGCTTGACAGGGGGGGCTGAAAAACTGTTTTTT
CDR3: CASSLTGGAEKLFF

size: .
J: TRBJ2-7
D: TRBD2
V: TRBV5-1
DNA: TGCGCCAGCAGCTTGACCACTAGCGGCTCCTACGAGCAGTACTTC
CDR3: CASSLTTSGSYEQYF

size: few
J: TRBJ2-3
D: TRBD1
V: TRBV6-5
DNA: TGTGCCAGCAGTCGCGGGACAGGTATAGATACGCAGTATTTT
CDR3: CASSRGTGIDTQYF

size: .
J: TRBJ2-2
D: TRBD2
V: TRBV7-2
DNA: TGTGCCAGCAGCCGCACTAGCGGGAGGACCGGGGAGCTGTTTTTT
CDR3: CASSRTSGRTGELFF

size: .
J: TRBJ2-7
D: .
V: TRBV10-1
DNA: TGCGCCAGCAGTGCCCACATATCCTACGAGCAGTACTTC
CDR3: CASSAHISYEQYF

size: many
J: TRBJ2-2
D: TRBD2
V: TRBV5-1
DNA: TGCGCCAGCAGCTTCGCGAGCGGGAACGCCGGGGAGCTGTTTTTT
CDR3: CASSFASGNAGELFF

size: .
J: TRBJ2-3
D: .
V: TRBV12-3/TRBV12-4
DNA: TGTGCCAGCAGTTTCTTGAATACGCAGTATTTT
CDR3: CASSFLNTQYF

size: many
J: TRBJ2-3
D: .
V: TRBV5-1
DNA: TGCGCCAGCAGCCCCGACACAGATACGCAGTATTTT
CDR3: CASSPDTDTQYF

size: few
J: TRBJ2-7
D: TRBD2
V: TRBV20-1
DNA: TGCAGTGCTAACGCCGGACTAGCGGCTACCTACGAGCAGTACTTC
CDR3: CSANAGLAATYEQYF

size: .
J: TRBJ2-7
D: .
V: TRBV15
DNA: TGTGCCACCAGCAGAGGAGGTGGGAGGCTCTCCTACGAGCAGTACTTC
CDR3: CATSRGGGRLSYEQYF

size: .
J: TRBJ1-1
D: .
V: TRBV5-1
DNA: TGCGCCAGCAGCGAGGCATGGAACACTGAAGCTTTCTTT
CDR3: CASSEAWNTEAFF